This T cell receptor beta chain was sequenced during a study of T cells in placental villitis. Four to six unmatched placentae had confirmed cytomegalovirus or Toxoplasma gondii villitis. Infectious villitis mothers were younger with smaller fetuses. V gave up 7 bases and J gave up 1 base, with 13 bases separating them. Germline loops: CDR1 SNHLY, CDR2 FYNNEI. The CDR3 is 15 amino acids. In regard to this clone: Antigen: not known.

This was the immunoSEQ v4 assay. The repertoire was sequenced with immunoSEQ multiplex PCR; TCRdb's copy has only in-frame clones and lacks some. In the table there are about 6,300 clones, roughly 73% of which are singletons. Regarding the study as a whole: Bulk tissue sequencing could not separate helper, regulatory or cytotoxic T cells, nor maternal from fetal cells.

The receptor was derived from a human patient with infectious villitis; the placental T cells may come from both mother and fetus. The rearrangement joins TRBV2 to TRBJ2-2; D may be TRBD2 (6 bases). Material: placental tissue containing maternal and fetal cells. The CDR3 nucleotides are TGTGCCAGCAACAAAGGCGGGGAGAACACCGGGGAGCTGTTTTTT. This sequence encodes CASNKGGENTGELFF.